This TCR beta chain was found in a study of T cell responses to AZD1222 COVID-19 vaccine. Study at large: Investigators merged groups given second doses at roughly 4 or roughly 12 weeks. Study-wide results and limits: Only six people who got AZD1222 tested seropositive at baseline. Regions left unmutated in variants are reportedly the target of nearly half of spike-specific TCRs.

In the case of this clone: No antigen is known for it.

Profiling relied on immunoSEQ multiplex PCR, and the TCRdb table lists in-frame clones only, not all of them. The table has about 100,000 clones, 80% to 95% seen once; the top ten hold under 2%. This receptor was taken from an adult in good health. The sequenced sample was peripheral blood, obtained on day 0 of AZD1222 vaccination.

As DNA, the CDR3 is TGTGCCAGCAGACCTACAGGGGACGGGGCCAACGTCCTGACTTTC. The encoded protein is CASRPTGDGANVLTF. The chain recombines TRBV6-4 with TRBJ2-6, with TRBD1 identical over 7 bases. This CDR3 spans 15 amino acids. The J segment lost 4 bases and the V segment lost 6 bases, leaving 6 bases of the junction unmatched. In germline, CDR1 is MRHNA, CDR2 SNTAGT.